A selection of T cell receptor beta chains follows, all from one sample in a study of blood T cell repertoires in COVID-19. The data were produced by immunoSEQ multiplex PCR, yet TCRdb's version contains in-frame clones alone and is incomplete. The sample shows 100,000 to 150,000 clones, approximately 81% of them seen only once. The sample comprised peripheral blood. All receptors come from an elderly man with COVID-19, enrolled during active disease. The CDR3 runs from the conserved cysteine through the conserved F or W. A D gene is named only where the DNA matches it firmly. Part of the rows lack a size; the others show once, few, many or a class for expanded clones.

abundance: few; v_gene: TRBV9; len: 20; j_gene: TRBJ2-3; d_gene: NA; CDR3aa: CASSATDYWRGVPSTDTQYF; CDR3nt: TGTGCCAGCAGCGCCACTGACTATTGGCGGGGAGTACCTAGCACAGATACGCAGTATTTT
abundance: NA; v_gene: TRBV5-1; len: 14; j_gene: TRBJ1-3; d_gene: NA; CDR3aa: CASSTSSSGNTIYF; CDR3nt: TGCGCCAGCAGCACCAGTTCCTCTGGAAACACCATATATTTT
abundance: once; v_gene: TRBV21-1; len: 12; j_gene: TRBJ2-2; d_gene: NA; CDR3aa: CARKLGPGELFF; CDR3nt: TGTGCCAGAAAACTAGGGCCCGGGGAGCTGTTTTTT
abundance: few; v_gene: TRBV7-2; len: 15; j_gene: TRBJ1-4; d_gene: NA; CDR3aa: CASSFQGPTNEKLFF; CDR3nt: TGTGCCAGCAGCTTTCAGGGCCCTACTAATGAAAAACTGTTTTTT
abundance: NA; v_gene: TRBV4-3; len: 16; j_gene: TRBJ1-6; d_gene: TRBD1; CDR3aa: CASSQASTGGNSPLHF; CDR3nt: TGCGCCAGCAGCCAAGCGTCGACAGGGGGTAATTCACCCCTCCACTTT
abundance: NA; v_gene: TRBV5-1; len: 15; j_gene: TRBJ2-5; d_gene: TRBD2; CDR3aa: CASSQVAGGGETQYF; CDR3nt: TGCGCCAGCAGCCAAGTAGCGGGAGGGGGAGAGACCCAGTACTTC
abundance: NA; v_gene: TRBV5-6; len: 14; j_gene: TRBJ1-6; d_gene: TRBD1; CDR3aa: CASSSDRANSPLHF; CDR3nt: TGTGCCAGCAGCTCGGACAGGGCAAATTCACCCCTCCACTTT
abundance: NA; v_gene: TRBV5-1; len: 18; j_gene: TRBJ2-2; d_gene: TRBD1; CDR3aa: CASSLVRPGQGPTGELFF; CDR3nt: TGCGCCAGCAGCTTGGTCCGACCGGGACAGGGTCCCACCGGGGAGCTGTTTTTT
abundance: NA; v_gene: TRBV30; len: 15; j_gene: TRBJ1-6; d_gene: TRBD1; CDR3aa: CAWRQGGTVNSPLHF; CDR3nt: TGTGCCTGGAGGCAAGGTGGGACAGTAAATTCACCCCTCCACTTT
abundance: NA; v_gene: TRBV2; len: 14; j_gene: TRBJ2-2; d_gene: NA; CDR3aa: CASRVDTNTGELFF; CDR3nt: TGTGCCAGCAGGGTGGACACGAATACCGGGGAGCTGTTTTTT
abundance: NA; v_gene: TRBV27; len: 16; j_gene: TRBJ2-1; d_gene: TRBD1; CDR3aa: CASSPLGTGVYNEQFF; CDR3nt: TGTGCCAGCAGTCCATTGGGGACAGGGGTTTACAATGAGCAGTTCTTC
abundance: NA; v_gene: TRBV28; len: 14; j_gene: TRBJ1-1; d_gene: NA; CDR3aa: CASSYGRVGTEAFF; CDR3nt: TGTGCCAGCAGTTACGGCAGGGTGGGGACTGAAGCTTTCTTT
abundance: few; v_gene: TRBV10-1; len: 13; j_gene: TRBJ2-1; d_gene: TRBD2; CDR3aa: CASMAGGGLEQFF; CDR3nt: TGCGCCAGCATGGCGGGAGGGGGCCTCGAGCAGTTCTTC
abundance: NA; v_gene: TRBV7-2; len: 14; j_gene: TRBJ2-7; d_gene: NA; CDR3aa: CASSLDYTTYEQYF; CDR3nt: TGTGCCAGCAGCTTAGATTATACTACCTACGAGCAGTACTTC
abundance: NA; v_gene: TRBV7-9; len: 14; j_gene: TRBJ2-7; d_gene: NA; CDR3aa: CASSLGGQSYEQYF; CDR3nt: TGTGCCAGCAGCTTAGGCGGCCAGTCCTACGAGCAGTACTTC
abundance: NA; v_gene: TRBV6-5; len: 16; j_gene: TRBJ1-2; d_gene: TRBD1; CDR3aa: CASSSIGQGSTGGYTF; CDR3nt: TGTGCCAGCAGTTCCATCGGACAGGGGAGTACGGGCGGCTACACCTTC
abundance: NA; v_gene: TRBV5-1; len: 16; j_gene: TRBJ2-3; d_gene: TRBD2; CDR3aa: CASSPRTSGITDTQYF; CDR3nt: TGCGCCAGCAGCCCCCGGACTAGCGGGATCACAGATACGCAGTATTTT
abundance: NA; v_gene: TRBV28; len: 12; j_gene: TRBJ1-5; d_gene: NA; CDR3aa: CASTWRGQPQHF; CDR3nt: TGTGCCTCGACTTGGCGAGGCCAGCCCCAGCATTTT
abundance: NA; v_gene: TRBV24-1; len: 14; j_gene: TRBJ2-3; d_gene: TRBD1; CDR3aa: CATSVTGDTDTQYF; CDR3nt: TGTGCCACCAGTGTTACAGGGGACACAGATACGCAGTATTTT
abundance: NA; v_gene: TRBV19; len: 13; j_gene: TRBJ1-2; d_gene: TRBD1; CDR3aa: CASSWDRGDGYTF; CDR3nt: TGTGCCAGTAGTTGGGACAGAGGGGATGGCTACACCTTC
abundance: once; v_gene: TRBV28; len: 16; j_gene: TRBJ2-2; d_gene: NA; CDR3aa: CASTDGGLWNTGELFF; CDR3nt: TGTGCCAGCACCGACGGAGGACTCTGGAACACCGGGGAGCTGTTTTTT
abundance: NA; v_gene: TRBV19; len: 15; j_gene: TRBJ1-1; d_gene: NA; CDR3aa: CASSPRGRGNTEAFF; CDR3nt: TGTGCCAGTAGTCCGCGGGGGAGAGGGAACACTGAAGCTTTCTTT
abundance: few; v_gene: TRBV7-3; len: 15; j_gene: TRBJ2-2; d_gene: NA; CDR3aa: CASSSQTGEAGELFF; CDR3nt: TGTGCCAGCAGCTCTCAAACAGGGGAGGCCGGGGAGCTGTTTTTT
abundance: few; v_gene: TRBV19; len: 14; j_gene: TRBJ2-3; d_gene: NA; CDR3aa: CASSILYGGDTQYF; CDR3nt: TGTGCCAGTAGTATTCTGTACGGGGGAGATACGCAGTATTTT
abundance: few; v_gene: TRBV12-3/TRBV12-4; len: 13; j_gene: TRBJ1-5; d_gene: TRBD1; CDR3aa: CASRLTGKGPQHF; CDR3nt: TGTGCCAGCAGGTTGACAGGGAAAGGGCCCCAGCATTTT
abundance: NA; v_gene: TRBV28; len: 14; j_gene: TRBJ1-6; d_gene: TRBD1; CDR3aa: CASSLTGALSSLHF; CDR3nt: TGTGCCAGCAGTCTGACAGGGGCCCTCTCTTCCCTCCACTTT
abundance: NA; v_gene: TRBV28; len: 14; j_gene: TRBJ1-1; d_gene: NA; CDR3aa: CASSSYPGGTEAFF; CDR3nt: TGTGCCAGCAGTTCGTACCCCGGGGGCACTGAAGCTTTCTTT
abundance: few; v_gene: TRBV20-1; len: 11; j_gene: TRBJ1-4; d_gene: NA; CDR3aa: CSFRVSEKLFF; CDR3nt: TGCAGCTTCCGGGTGAGCGAAAAACTGTTTTTT
abundance: NA; v_gene: TRBV7-8; len: 13; j_gene: TRBJ2-2; d_gene: NA; CDR3aa: CASYDSNTGELFF; CDR3nt: TGTGCCAGCTACGACTCGAACACCGGGGAGCTGTTTTTT
abundance: NA; v_gene: TRBV5-6; len: 17; j_gene: TRBJ1-6; d_gene: NA; CDR3aa: CASSLRDISSYNSPLHF; CDR3nt: TGTGCCAGCAGCTTAAGGGACATAAGCTCCTATAATTCACCCCTCCACTTT
abundance: NA; v_gene: TRBV5-4; len: 14; j_gene: TRBJ2-3; d_gene: TRBD1; CDR3aa: CASSWTGVTDTQYF; CDR3nt: TGTGCCAGCAGCTGGACAGGGGTAACAGATACGCAGTATTTT
abundance: NA; v_gene: TRBV28; len: 15; j_gene: TRBJ2-7; d_gene: NA; CDR3aa: CASSLWGRGTYEQYF; CDR3nt: TGTGCCAGCAGTTTATGGGGTCGGGGGACCTACGAGCAGTACTTC
abundance: NA; v_gene: TRBV18; len: 14; j_gene: TRBJ1-1; d_gene: NA; CDR3aa: CASSPDSGDTEAFF; CDR3nt: TGTGCCAGCTCACCAGACTCAGGGGACACTGAAGCTTTCTTT
abundance: NA; v_gene: TRBV19; len: 13; j_gene: TRBJ1-2; d_gene: NA; CDR3aa: CASSVGRQAVYTF; CDR3nt: TGTGCCAGTAGTGTCGGAAGACAGGCAGTCTACACCTTC
abundance: NA; v_gene: TRBV29-1; len: 14; j_gene: TRBJ1-2; d_gene: TRBD1; CDR3aa: CSVRVGRGDYGYTF; CDR3nt: TGCAGCGTGAGAGTAGGCAGGGGGGACTATGGCTACACCTTC
abundance: NA; v_gene: TRBV5-5; len: 16; j_gene: TRBJ2-2; d_gene: TRBD1; CDR3aa: CASSWGQGFDTGELFF; CDR3nt: TGTGCCAGCAGCTGGGGACAGGGTTTTGACACCGGGGAGCTGTTTTTT
abundance: NA; v_gene: TRBV30; len: 12; j_gene: TRBJ2-3; d_gene: NA; CDR3aa: CAWTPSTDTQYF; CDR3nt: TGTGCCTGGACTCCTAGCACAGATACGCAGTATTTT
abundance: few; v_gene: TRBV6-5; len: 14; j_gene: TRBJ1-4; d_gene: TRBD1; CDR3aa: CASRAGGRNEKLFF; CDR3nt: TGTGCCAGCAGGGCAGGGGGCAGGAATGAAAAACTGTTTTTT
abundance: NA; v_gene: TRBV4-1; len: 15; j_gene: TRBJ1-2; d_gene: NA; CDR3aa: CASSQDRGSDYGYTF; CDR3nt: TGCGCCAGCAGCCAAGACAGGGGATCCGACTATGGCTACACCTTC
abundance: NA; v_gene: TRBV11-2; len: 18; j_gene: TRBJ1-4; d_gene: TRBD1; CDR3aa: CASSLHPPGGTTNEKLFF; CDR3nt: TGTGCCAGCAGCTTACATCCCCCAGGGGGCACAACTAATGAAAAACTGTTTTTT